This T cell receptor (beta chain) derives from a study of cytotoxic CD8 clonotypes in ibrutinib-treated CLL. The germline V and J ends were trimmed by 6 bases and 4 bases, with 15 bases remaining between them. Germline V CDR1 and CDR2: MNHEY, SVGAGI. This CDR3 spans 14 amino acids. Deep sequencing aimed at 1 in 200,000 to 1 in 1 million T cells' resolution. Only in-frame clones appear in the TCRdb table, and some are missing; sequencing was by immunoSEQ multiplex PCR. The sample comprises fewer than 25,000 clones, around 73% of which are singletons, and approximately 10% rests with the top ten. This receptor was identified in a human donor with chronic lymphocytic leukemia. The sequenced sample was PBMCs, obtained before ibrutinib treatment. The chain combines TRBV6-5 with TRBJ1-2; tentative D call: TRBD1 (5 bases). DNA of the CDR3: TGTGCCAGCAGGTCGGGACCTACCCCCTATGGCTACACCTTC. Translated: CASRSGPTPYGYTF.